This TCR beta chain was observed in a study of cytomegalovirus exposure and HLA in healthy donors. The study, taken as a whole, reports: Immune exposure information available was restricted to CMV serostatus. The study recorded 150 to 200 TCR beta chains that were cytomegalovirus-associated. The likely explanation for a cluster of highly shared sequence variants was sequencing artifact.

The PCR made use of 60 Vbeta and 13 Jbeta primers. Clones were sequenced by immunoSEQ multiplex PCR, and TCRdb holds only the in-frame ones, with some missing. The repertoire holds around 150,000 clones, with approximately 80% as singletons. Points on this clone: Its specificity is unknown.

The CDR3 extends over 18 amino acids. CDR1 is GTSNPN and CDR2 is SVGIG in the germline V gene (reference sequence). V was cut by 0 bases and J by 3 bases, with 23 bases left in between. Sequenced material: PBMCs. V gene TRBV30 combines with J gene TRBJ2-5; D is ambiguous. The sequence was collected from a woman aged 40 to 50 in good health and CMV-seropositive. The CDR3 DNA reads TGTGCCTGGAGTGTACTTTTCGGTTTGGCCAGACTGGAAGAGACCCAGTACTTC. Its translation: CAWSVLFGLARLEETQYF. Looking up the rest from reference TRBV30 and TRBJ2-5 gives the full variable domain: SQTIHQWPATLVQPVGSPLSLECTVEGTSNPNLYWYRQAAGRGLQLLFYSVGIGQISSEVPQNLSASRPQDRQFILSSKKLLLSDSGFYLCAWSVLFGLARLEETQYFGPGTRLLVL.